Listed below are T cell receptor beta chains from one sample, sequenced in a study of blood T cell repertoires in COVID-19. Clones were read by immunoSEQ multiplex PCR, and TCRdb kept only the in-frame ones, dropping some. This sample carries nearly 95,000 clones, under 80% of them seen once, and the ten largest clones take less than 5%. The specimen sequenced was peripheral blood. The receptors originated from a man between 65 and 85 years old with COVID-19, enrolled during active disease. CDR3s include the opening cysteine and the closing phenylalanine or tryptophan. D genes are given only for firm matches. The size of a clone is reported for some rows only, either as once, few or many, or as a class for expanded clones.

D gene	V gene	J gene	clone size	CDR3 protein	CDR3 DNA
TRBD1	TRBV6-6	TRBJ1-6	NA	CATGGSYNSPLHF	TGTGCCACAGGGGGCTCCTATAATTCACCCCTCCACTTT
TRBD1	TRBV28	TRBJ1-2	NA	CASSSPMGTGGIYGYTF	TGTGCCAGCAGTTCTCCGATGGGGACAGGTGGGATTTATGGCTACACCTTC
TRBD2	TRBV28	TRBJ2-1	NA	CATSGGTTINEQFF	TGTGCCACCTCAGGAGGGACTACCATCAATGAGCAGTTCTTC
NA	TRBV15	TRBJ1-6	NA	CATSRSAGGDSPLHF	TGTGCCACCAGCAGATCGGCAGGAGGCGACTCACCCCTCCACTTT
TRBD2	TRBV7-3	TRBJ2-1	NA	CASSPGPRRESANEQFF	TGTGCCAGCAGCCCAGGCCCCCGGCGGGAGTCCGCCAATGAGCAGTTCTTC
TRBD1	TRBV20-1	TRBJ1-5	once	CSASGTGPNQPQHF	TGCAGTGCTAGTGGGACAGGGCCCAATCAGCCCCAGCATTTT
TRBD1	TRBV19	TRBJ2-2	NA	CASSPRTGANTGELFF	TGTGCCAGTAGCCCCCGGACAGGGGCAAACACCGGGGAGCTGTTTTTT
TRBD1	TRBV4-3	TRBJ2-3	once	CASSQDPQGADTQYF	TGCGCCAGCAGCCAAGATCCACAGGGGGCGGATACGCAGTATTTT
NA	TRBV6-5	TRBJ2-3	once	CASSSAAQPTDTQYF	TGTGCCAGCAGCAGCGCAGCGCAACCCACAGATACGCAGTATTTT
NA	TRBV5-5	TRBJ2-5	once	CASKPGTRETQYF	TGTGCCAGCAAACCAGGGACACGAGAGACCCAGTACTTC
NA	TRBV28	TRBJ1-5	few	CASKSGIQPQHF	TGTGCCAGCAAATCAGGGATCCAGCCCCAGCATTTT
TRBD2	TRBV5-4	TRBJ2-5	NA	CASSSRTSTETQYF	TGTGCCAGCAGCTCCCGGACTAGTACAGAGACCCAGTACTTC
NA	TRBV29-1	TRBJ1-1	NA	CSVEQQGNTEAFF	TGCAGCGTAGAACAACAGGGGAACACTGAAGCTTTCTTT
NA	TRBV28	TRBJ2-7	NA	CASSSVLEQYF	TGTGCCAGCAGTTCCGTTTTAGAGCAGTACTTC
TRBD2	TRBV7-2	TRBJ2-7	NA	CASSPRASGSVEQYF	TGTGCCAGCAGCCCCCGGGCTAGCGGGAGTGTCGAGCAGTACTTC
NA	TRBV7-9	TRBJ2-7	NA	CASSLLGAYEQYF	TGTGCCAGCAGCTTATTAGGGGCTTACGAGCAGTACTTC
NA	TRBV6-5	TRBJ2-7	NA	CASSYSYRASGEQYF	TGTGCCAGCAGTTACAGTTATCGGGCGTCGGGAGAGCAGTACTTC
NA	TRBV21-1	TRBJ1-2	NA	CASFRDRGRRWSGYTF	TGTGCCAGCTTCCGGGACAGGGGGCGCCGATGGTCTGGCTACACCTTC
NA	TRBV18	TRBJ2-5	NA	CASSPRMAAETQYF	TGTGCCAGCTCACCTCGTATGGCGGCAGAGACCCAGTACTTC
NA	TRBV27	TRBJ2-3	NA	CAARGYGHTDTQYF	TGTGCCGCTAGGGGCTATGGGCACACAGATACGCAGTATTTT
NA	TRBV5-1	TRBJ2-5	NA	CASSRGDSQETQYF	TGCGCCAGCAGCCGCGGGGACTCCCAAGAGACCCAGTACTTC
TRBD2	TRBV6-4	TRBJ2-3	once	CASSVRTSPADTQYF	TGTGCCAGCAGTGTTAGGACTAGCCCGGCAGATACGCAGTATTTT
NA	TRBV7-2	TRBJ2-1	once	CASSLLLQYNEQFF	TGTGCCAGCAGCTTACTATTACAGTACAATGAGCAGTTCTTC
NA	TRBV7-3	TRBJ2-2	NA	CASGTPTLGELFF	TGTGCCAGCGGTACCCCGACACTCGGGGAGCTGTTTTTT
TRBD1	TRBV19	TRBJ2-2	NA	CASSIGGTGLSNTGELFF	TGTGCCAGTAGTATAGGAGGGACAGGGCTCTCGAACACCGGGGAGCTGTTTTTT
NA	TRBV7-2	TRBJ2-6	NA	CASSQQHSGANVLTF	TGTGCCAGCAGCCAACAACACTCTGGGGCCAACGTCCTGACTTTC
TRBD2	TRBV27	TRBJ2-1	once	CASTKTHTRTSGSENEQFF	TGTGCCAGTACCAAAACGCACACCCGGACTAGCGGATCTGAGAATGAGCAGTTCTTC
TRBD2	TRBV5-4	TRBJ2-7	NA	CASSLPGLGREQYF	TGTGCCAGCAGCTTACCGGGACTAGGGCGCGAGCAGTACTTC
NA	TRBV4-1	TRBJ2-3	once	CASSQASSGDTQYF	TGCGCCAGCAGCCAAGCATCCAGCGGAGATACGCAGTATTTT
NA	TRBV28	TRBJ2-4	NA	CASSFGGRDIQYF	TGTGCCAGCAGTTTTGGAGGGCGGGACATTCAGTACTTC
NA	TRBV19	TRBJ1-2	NA	CASSYRDYGYTF	TGTGCCAGTTCCTACAGGGACTATGGCTACACCTTC
NA	TRBV6-5	TRBJ2-7	NA	CASSLDPQENEQYF	TGTGCCAGCAGTCTTGACCCTCAGGAAAACGAGCAGTACTTC
NA	TRBV7-8	TRBJ2-4	few	CASSLSRLANIQYF	TGTGCCAGCAGCTTAAGCAGGCTAGCGAACATTCAGTACTTC
TRBD2	TRBV27	TRBJ2-1	NA	CASKSLGLAGYNEQFF	TGTGCCAGCAAATCACTCGGACTAGCGGGATACAATGAGCAGTTCTTC
NA	TRBV28	TRBJ1-5	NA	CASTSDPWTQHF	TGTGCCAGCACTAGCGATCCCTGGACCCAGCATTTT
NA	TRBV21-1	TRBJ2-3	few	CASRPRAGVSDTQYF	TGTGCCAGCAGGCCTCGGGCGGGAGTGTCAGATACGCAGTATTTT
NA	TRBV6-5	TRBJ1-4	once	CASRQLANEKLFF	TGTGCCAGCAGGCAGCTAGCTAATGAAAAACTGTTTTTT
NA	TRBV27	TRBJ1-1	many	CASSLALTNTEAFF	TGTGCCAGCAGTTTAGCGCTTACGAACACTGAAGCTTTCTTT
TRBD2	TRBV13	TRBJ2-4	NA	CASSSGLVKNIQYF	TGTGCCAGCAGCTCGGGACTAGTCAAAAACATTCAGTACTTC
TRBD1	TRBV5-6	TRBJ2-4	few	CASSLLTSGQEKNIQYF	TGTGCCAGCAGCTTGTTGACCTCCGGACAGGAGAAAAACATTCAGTACTTC